One TCR beta chain is described in this entry. There is no known antigen for this receptor. No base quality values were provided; no much bigger clone lies one nucleotide off. The CDR3 runs 16 residues from the cysteine to the phenylalanine. Only CDR3 DNA remains: 48 bases, in frame from the first base. At the junction V is shortened by 4 bases and J by 1 base, with 18 bases in between. The germline V gene (reference sequence) provides CDR1 SGHNT and CDR2 YYREEE. The data originate from a study of PD-1 blockade in classical Hodgkin lymphoma (dated by TCRdb to about 2020). Context from the whole study: Nivolumab dosing was 3 mg/kg intravenously every 2 weeks, continuing until either disease progression or unacceptable toxicity. The study used CyTOF and TCR beta sequencing to define a peripheral blood immune signature of response to PD-1 blockade in classical Hodgkin lymphoma.

Genomic DNA was extracted with the Qiagen DNeasy kit from unsorted PBMCs and from negatively selected CD4+ and CD8+ fractions. TCR beta CDR3 regions were subjected to amplification by immunoSEQ multiplex PCR with primers that anneal to V and J segments. A synthetic immune receptor repertoire was used to minimize amplification bias, and any remaining bias was removed computationally after sequencing. The authors processed their data as follows. Repertoire diversity was quantified as the Shannon entropy index using custom Python scripts. Unsorted, CD4+ and CD8+ repertoires were analyzed separately, except in combined analyses where CD4+ and CD8+ sequences were merged in silico. Clonal expansion was defined as a frequency increase of at least 2-fold after treatment compared with C1D1, and clones undetected at baseline were assigned a pseudocount of 0.5. Clones with 0 or 1 copy at C1D1 were classified as singleton clones, and clones with 2 or more copies were classified as non-singleton clones. Clones expanded in unsorted samples were assigned a CD4+, CD8+ or unknown annotation through matching of protein sequences in sorted samples from the same patient. Wilcoxon tests on paired samples were used to test diversity changes from C1D1 to C4D1. The table comes from immuneACCESS by way of TCRdb, which keeps in-frame sequences with V and J called. Part of the clones is missing from these tables; in studies checked, under half for an unresolved V gene and the rest for unknown reasons. V and J calls and clone size are given by that table; D and trimming were obtained from the DNA. This sample comprises tens of thousands of clones, roughly 91% of them detected only once. The top ten constitute 6.5% to 8% of the sample.

Study-wide conclusions, independent of this receptor: Trial patients with a complete response had baseline diversity similar to that of newly diagnosed patients, while partial responders and progressors had significantly lower diversity. Baseline TCR diversity was reported to be lower in newly diagnosed patients than in healthy donors, and even lower in relapsed/refractory patients. Lower diversity was seen in patients whose nivolumab began less than 1 year after ASCT, and these patients were left out of later analyses so that immune reconstitution would not confound the results. The study was restricted to a single clinical trial cohort, and the causes of repertoire differences, possibly disease activity or prior therapy, were left undefined. A significant rise by C4D1 was seen in CD4+ but not CD8+ TCR diversity (p=0.0027 vs p=0.16), with the rise being most apparent in complete responders (p=0.02).

The sample's time point label is to be understood as: cycle 1 day 1 (C1D1), immediately before nivolumab initiation. Every trial patient had relapsed following autologous stem cell transplantation, and prior brentuximab vedotin exposure was what differed among cohorts A, B and C. The trial cohort comprised 56 patients with relapsed/refractory classical Hodgkin lymphoma whose best overall responses were complete response, partial response or progressive disease. In the multi-cohort phase II CheckMate 205 trial, trial patients received single-agent nivolumab. An independent review committee assessed best overall response by applying the 2007 International Working Group response criteria. Trial PBMCs were collected just before the start of nivolumab (C1D1) and during therapy at cycle 2 day 1 and cycle 4 day 1. Peripheral blood was collected in 8 mL Vacutainer Cell Preparation Tubes, from which PBMCs were isolated by centrifugation and then cryopreserved.

Here the sequenced sample was peripheral blood mononuclear cells (PBMCs), taken at baseline. The receptor's source is a human donor with classical Hodgkin lymphoma. The V gene is TRBV5-4 and the J gene is TRBJ2-7, and the D gene may be TRBD1, 6 bases matching. The CDR3 region reads CASSPARGMVSYEQYF. The sequenced DNA is TGTGCCAGCAGCCCGGCCAGGGGTATGGTTTCCTACGAGCAGTACTTC.